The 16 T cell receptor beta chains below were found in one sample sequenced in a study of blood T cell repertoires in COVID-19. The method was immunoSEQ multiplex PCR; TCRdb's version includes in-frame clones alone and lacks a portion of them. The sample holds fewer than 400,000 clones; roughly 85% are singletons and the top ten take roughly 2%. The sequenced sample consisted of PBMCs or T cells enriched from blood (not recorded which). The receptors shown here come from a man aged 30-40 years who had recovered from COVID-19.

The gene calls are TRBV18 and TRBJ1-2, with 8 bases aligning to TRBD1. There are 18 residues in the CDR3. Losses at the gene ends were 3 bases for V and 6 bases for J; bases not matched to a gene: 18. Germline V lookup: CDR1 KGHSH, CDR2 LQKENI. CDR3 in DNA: TGTGCCAGCTCACCGAGGCGTGGGCAGGGGGCCAATAGTGATGGCTACACCTTC. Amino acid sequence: CASSPRRGQGANSDGYTF. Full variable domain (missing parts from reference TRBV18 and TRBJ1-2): NAGVMQNPRHLVRRRGQEARLRCSPMKGHSHVYWYRQLPEEGLKFMVYLQKENIIDESGMPKERFSAEFPKEGPSILRIQQVVRGDSAAYFCASSPRRGQGANSDGYTFGSGTRLTVV.

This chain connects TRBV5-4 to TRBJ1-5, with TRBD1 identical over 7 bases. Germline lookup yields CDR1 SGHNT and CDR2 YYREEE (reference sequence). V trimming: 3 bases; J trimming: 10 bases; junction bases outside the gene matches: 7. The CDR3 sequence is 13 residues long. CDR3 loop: CASSSETGIPQHF. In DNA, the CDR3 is TGTGCCAGCAGCTCTGAGACAGGGATACCCCAGCATTTT.

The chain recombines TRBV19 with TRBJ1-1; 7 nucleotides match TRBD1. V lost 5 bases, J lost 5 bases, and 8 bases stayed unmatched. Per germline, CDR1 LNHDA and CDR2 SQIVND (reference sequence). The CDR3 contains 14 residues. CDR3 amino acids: CASSLGQRGTEAFF. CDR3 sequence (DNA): TGTGCCAGTAGTTTGGGACAGAGAGGGACTGAAGCTTTCTTT.

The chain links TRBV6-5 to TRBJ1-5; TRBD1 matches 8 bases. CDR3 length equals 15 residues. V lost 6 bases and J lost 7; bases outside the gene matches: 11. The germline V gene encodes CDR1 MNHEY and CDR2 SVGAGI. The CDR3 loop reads CASSRTGKSGQPQHF. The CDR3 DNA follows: TGTGCCAGCAGCAGGACAGGGAAGTCGGGACAGCCCCAGCATTTT.

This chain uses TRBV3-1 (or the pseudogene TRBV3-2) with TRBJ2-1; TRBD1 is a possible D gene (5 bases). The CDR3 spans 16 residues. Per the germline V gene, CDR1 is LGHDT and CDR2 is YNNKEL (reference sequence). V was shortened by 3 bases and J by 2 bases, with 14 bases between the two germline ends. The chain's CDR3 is CASSQYGAGPYNEQFF. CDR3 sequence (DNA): TGTGCCAGCAGCCAGTATGGGGCCGGTCCCTACAATGAGCAGTTCTTC.

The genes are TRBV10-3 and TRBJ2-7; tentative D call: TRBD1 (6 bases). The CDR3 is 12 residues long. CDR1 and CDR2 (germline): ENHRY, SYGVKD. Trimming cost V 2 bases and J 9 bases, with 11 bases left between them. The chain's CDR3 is CAISEDRSWQYF. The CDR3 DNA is TGTGCCATCAGTGAGGACAGGAGTTGGCAGTACTTC.

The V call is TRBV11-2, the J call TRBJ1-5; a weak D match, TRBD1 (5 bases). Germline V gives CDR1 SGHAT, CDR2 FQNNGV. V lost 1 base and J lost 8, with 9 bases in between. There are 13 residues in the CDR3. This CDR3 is CASSLGGLKPQHF. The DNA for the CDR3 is TGTGCCAGCAGCTTAGGGGGCCTTAAGCCCCAGCATTTT.

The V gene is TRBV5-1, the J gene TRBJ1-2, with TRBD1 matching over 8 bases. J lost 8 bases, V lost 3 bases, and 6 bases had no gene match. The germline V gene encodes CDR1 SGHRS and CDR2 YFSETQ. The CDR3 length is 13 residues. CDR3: CASSSTGARGYTF. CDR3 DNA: TGCGCCAGCAGCTCGACAGGGGCTCGGGGCTACACCTTC.

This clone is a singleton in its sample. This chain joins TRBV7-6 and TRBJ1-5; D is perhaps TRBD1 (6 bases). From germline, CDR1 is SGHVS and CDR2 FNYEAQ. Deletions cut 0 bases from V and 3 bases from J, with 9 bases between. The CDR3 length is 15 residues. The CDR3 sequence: CASSLAQGPNQPQHF. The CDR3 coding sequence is TGTGCCAGCAGCTTAGCTCAGGGGCCCAATCAGCCCCAGCATTTT.

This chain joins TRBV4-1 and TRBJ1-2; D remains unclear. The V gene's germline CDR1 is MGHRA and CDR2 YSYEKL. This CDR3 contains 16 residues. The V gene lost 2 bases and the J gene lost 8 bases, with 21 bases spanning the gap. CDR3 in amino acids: CASSQSEDLAGRGYTF. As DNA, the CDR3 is TGCGCCAGCAGCCAATCCGAGGACTTGGCCGGGAGGGGCTACACCTTC.

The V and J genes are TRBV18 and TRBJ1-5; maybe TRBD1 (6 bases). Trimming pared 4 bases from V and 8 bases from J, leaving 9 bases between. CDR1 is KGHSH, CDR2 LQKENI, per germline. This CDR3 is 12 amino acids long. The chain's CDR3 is CASSLRGEPQHF. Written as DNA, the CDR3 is TGTGCCAGCTCACTCAGGGGTGAGCCCCAGCATTTT.

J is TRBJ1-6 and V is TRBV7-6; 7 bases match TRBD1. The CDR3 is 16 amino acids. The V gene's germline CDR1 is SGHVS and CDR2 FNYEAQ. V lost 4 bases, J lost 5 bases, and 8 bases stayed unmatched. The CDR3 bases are TGTGCCAGCAGCTCGGCCACAGGGGTGAATAATTCACCCCTCCACTTT. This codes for CASSSATGVNNSPLHF.

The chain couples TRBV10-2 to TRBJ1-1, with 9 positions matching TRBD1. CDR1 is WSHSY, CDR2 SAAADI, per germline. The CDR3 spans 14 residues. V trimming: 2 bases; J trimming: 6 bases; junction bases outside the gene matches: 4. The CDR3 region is CASSEQNRGPEAFF. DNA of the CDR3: TGCGCCAGCAGTGAGCAGAACAGGGGGCCTGAAGCTTTCTTT.

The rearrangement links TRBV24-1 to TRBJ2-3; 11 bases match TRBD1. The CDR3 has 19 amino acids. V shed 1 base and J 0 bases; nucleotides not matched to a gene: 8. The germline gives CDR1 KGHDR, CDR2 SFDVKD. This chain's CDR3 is CATSDFGTGGSRSTDTQYF. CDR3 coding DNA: TGTGCCACCAGTGATTTCGGGACAGGGGGTTCGAGGAGCACAGATACGCAGTATTTT.

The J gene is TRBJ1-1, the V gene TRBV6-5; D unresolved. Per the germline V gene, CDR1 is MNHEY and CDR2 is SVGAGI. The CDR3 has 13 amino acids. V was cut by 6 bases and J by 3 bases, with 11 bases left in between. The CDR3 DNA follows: TGTGCCAGCAGCCGGGTTACCTACACTGAAGCTTTCTTT. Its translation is CASSRVTYTEAFF.

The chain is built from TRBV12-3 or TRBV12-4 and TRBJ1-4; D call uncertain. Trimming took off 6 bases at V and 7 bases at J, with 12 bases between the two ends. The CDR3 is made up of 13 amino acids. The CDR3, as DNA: TGTGCCAGCAGCCTGTCGGGAGGTGAAAAACTGTTTTTT. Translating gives CASSLSGGEKLFF.